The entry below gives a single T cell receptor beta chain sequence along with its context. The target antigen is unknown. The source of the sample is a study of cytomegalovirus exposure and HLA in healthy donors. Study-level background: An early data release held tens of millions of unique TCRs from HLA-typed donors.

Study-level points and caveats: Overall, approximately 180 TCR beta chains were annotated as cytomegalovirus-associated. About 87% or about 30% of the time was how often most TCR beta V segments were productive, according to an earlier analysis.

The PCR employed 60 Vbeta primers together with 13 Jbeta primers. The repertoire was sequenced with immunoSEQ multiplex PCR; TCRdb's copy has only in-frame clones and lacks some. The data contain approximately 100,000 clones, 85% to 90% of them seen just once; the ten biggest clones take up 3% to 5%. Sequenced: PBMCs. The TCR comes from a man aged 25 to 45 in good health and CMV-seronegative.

The CDR3 loop is CASSPTETTDTQYF. CDR3 bases: TGTGCCAGCTCACCGACAGAGACAACAGATACGCAGTATTTT. The V gene is TRBV18, the J gene TRBJ2-3; a weak D match, TRBD1 (5 bases). V lost 3 bases and J 3 bases, leaving 10 bases between the germline ends. The CDR3 spans 14 residues. CDR1 is KGHSH, CDR2 LQKENI, per germline. The complete variable domain, with remaining parts taken from reference TRBV18 and TRBJ2-3, reads NAGVMQNPRHLVRRRGQEARLRCSPMKGHSHVYWYRQLPEEGLKFMVYLQKENIIDESGMPKERFSAEFPKEGPSILRIQQVVRGDSAAYFCASSPTETTDTQYFGPGTRLTVL.